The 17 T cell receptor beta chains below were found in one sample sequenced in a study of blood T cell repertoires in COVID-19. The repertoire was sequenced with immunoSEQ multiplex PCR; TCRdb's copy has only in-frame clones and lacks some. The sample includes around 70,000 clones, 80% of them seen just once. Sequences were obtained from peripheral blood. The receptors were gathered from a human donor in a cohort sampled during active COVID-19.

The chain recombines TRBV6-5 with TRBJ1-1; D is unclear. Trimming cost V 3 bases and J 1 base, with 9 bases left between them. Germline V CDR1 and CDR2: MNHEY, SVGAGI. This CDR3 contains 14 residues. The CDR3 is CASSYGSGNTEAFF. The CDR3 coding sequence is TGTGCCAGCAGTTATGGATCAGGGAACACTGAAGCTTTCTTT.

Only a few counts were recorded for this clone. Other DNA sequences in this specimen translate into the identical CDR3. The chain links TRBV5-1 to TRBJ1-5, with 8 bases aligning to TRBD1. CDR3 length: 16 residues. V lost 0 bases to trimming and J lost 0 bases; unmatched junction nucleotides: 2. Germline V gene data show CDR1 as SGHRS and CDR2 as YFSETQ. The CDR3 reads CASSLGTGSSNQPQHF. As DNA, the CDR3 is TGCGCCAGCAGCTTGGGGACAGGGAGTAGCAATCAGCCCCAGCATTTT.

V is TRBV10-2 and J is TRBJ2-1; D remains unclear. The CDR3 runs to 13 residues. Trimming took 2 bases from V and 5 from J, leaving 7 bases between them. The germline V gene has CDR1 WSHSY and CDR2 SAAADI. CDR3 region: CASSEQRHNEQFF. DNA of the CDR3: TGCGCCAGCAGTGAGCAGCGCCACAATGAGCAGTTCTTC.

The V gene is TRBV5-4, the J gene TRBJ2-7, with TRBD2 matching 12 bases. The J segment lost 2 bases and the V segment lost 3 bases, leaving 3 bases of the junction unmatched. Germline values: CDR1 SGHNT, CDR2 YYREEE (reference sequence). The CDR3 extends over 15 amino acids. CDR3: CASSYGLAGTYEQYF. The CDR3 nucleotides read TGTGCCAGCAGCTATGGACTAGCGGGGACCTACGAGCAGTACTTC.

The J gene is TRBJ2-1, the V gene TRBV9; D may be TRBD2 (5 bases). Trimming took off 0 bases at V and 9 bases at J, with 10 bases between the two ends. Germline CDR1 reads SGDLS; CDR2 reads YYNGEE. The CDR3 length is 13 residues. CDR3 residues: CASSVGIGSEQFF. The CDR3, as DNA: TGTGCCAGCAGCGTAGGTATAGGGAGTGAGCAGTTCTTC.

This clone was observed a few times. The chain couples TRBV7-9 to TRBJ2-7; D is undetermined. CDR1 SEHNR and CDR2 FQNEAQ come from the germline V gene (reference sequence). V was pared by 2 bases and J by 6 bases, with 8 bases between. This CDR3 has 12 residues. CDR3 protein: CASSLKSPEQYF. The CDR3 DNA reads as TGTGCCAGCAGCTTAAAGAGTCCCGAGCAGTACTTC.

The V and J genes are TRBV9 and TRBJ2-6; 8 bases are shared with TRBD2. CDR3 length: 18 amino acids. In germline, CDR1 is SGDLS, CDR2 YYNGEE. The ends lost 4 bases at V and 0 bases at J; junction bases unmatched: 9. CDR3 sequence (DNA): TGTGCCAGCAGCCCAACGACGGGGGGGTACTCTGGGGCCAACGTCCTGACTTTC. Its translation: CASSPTTGGYSGANVLTF.

CDR3 DNA: TGTGCCAGCAGCTTAGTTAGCGGGAGGGCCGCGGCCGGGGAGCTGTTTTTT. As protein: CASSLVSGRAAAGELFF. The chain has TRBV7-2 and TRBJ2-2, with 11 bases matching TRBD2. V shed 1 base, J shed 6 bases, and the junction held 7 bases outside the gene matches. Per the germline V gene, CDR1 is SGHTA and CDR2 is FQGNSA. The CDR3 sequence is 17 residues long.

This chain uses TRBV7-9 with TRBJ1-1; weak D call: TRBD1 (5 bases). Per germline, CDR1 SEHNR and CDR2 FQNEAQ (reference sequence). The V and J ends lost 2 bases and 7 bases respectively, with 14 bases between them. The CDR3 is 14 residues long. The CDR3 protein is CASSLPMGGGEAFF. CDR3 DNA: TGTGCCAGCAGCTTACCCATGGGGGGGGGTGAAGCTTTCTTT.

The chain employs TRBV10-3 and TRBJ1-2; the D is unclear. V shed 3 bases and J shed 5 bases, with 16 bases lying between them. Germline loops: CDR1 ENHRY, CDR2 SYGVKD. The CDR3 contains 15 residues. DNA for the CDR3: TGTGCCATCAGTGAACAGACAAGCCCAGGATATGGCTACACCTTC. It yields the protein CAISEQTSPGYGYTF.

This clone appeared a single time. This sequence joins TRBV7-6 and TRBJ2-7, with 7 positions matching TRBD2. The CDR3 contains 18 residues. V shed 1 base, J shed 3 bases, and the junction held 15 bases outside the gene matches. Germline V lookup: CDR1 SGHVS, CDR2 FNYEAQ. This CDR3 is CASSLESPSGTLGYEQYF. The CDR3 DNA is TGTGCCAGCAGCTTAGAAAGCCCTAGCGGAACTCTCGGCTACGAGCAGTACTTC.

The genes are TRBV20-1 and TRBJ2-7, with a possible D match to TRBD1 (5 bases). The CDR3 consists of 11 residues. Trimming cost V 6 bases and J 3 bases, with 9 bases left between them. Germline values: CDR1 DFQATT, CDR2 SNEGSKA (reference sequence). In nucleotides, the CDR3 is TGCAGTGCCAAGGACAACTACGAGCAGTACTTC. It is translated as CSAKDNYEQYF.

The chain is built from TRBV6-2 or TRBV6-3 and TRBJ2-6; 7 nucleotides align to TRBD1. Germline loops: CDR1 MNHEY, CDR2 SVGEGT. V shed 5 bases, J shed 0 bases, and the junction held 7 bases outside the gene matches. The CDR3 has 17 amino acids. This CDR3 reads CASSLGPGGSGANVLTF. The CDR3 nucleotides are TGTGCCAGCAGTCTAGGGCCAGGGGGCTCTGGGGCCAACGTCCTGACTTTC.

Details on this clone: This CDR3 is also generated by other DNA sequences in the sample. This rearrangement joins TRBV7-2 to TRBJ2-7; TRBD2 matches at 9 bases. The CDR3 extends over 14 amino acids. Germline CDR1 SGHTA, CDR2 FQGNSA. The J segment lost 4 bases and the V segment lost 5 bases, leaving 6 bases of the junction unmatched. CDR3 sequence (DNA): TGTGCCAGCAGCCTGACTAGCGGATCTTACGAGCAGTACTTC. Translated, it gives CASSLTSGSYEQYF.

This CDR3 reads CASSLGLAGYNEQFF. DNA for the CDR3: TGTGCCAGCAGCTTAGGATTAGCGGGGTACAATGAGCAGTTCTTC. The chain carries TRBV7-9 and TRBJ2-1, with TRBD2 matching 8 bases. V shed 1 base and J 4 bases; nucleotides not matched to a gene: 3. The CDR3 consists of 15 residues. Per the germline V gene, CDR1 is SEHNR and CDR2 is FQNEAQ (reference sequence).

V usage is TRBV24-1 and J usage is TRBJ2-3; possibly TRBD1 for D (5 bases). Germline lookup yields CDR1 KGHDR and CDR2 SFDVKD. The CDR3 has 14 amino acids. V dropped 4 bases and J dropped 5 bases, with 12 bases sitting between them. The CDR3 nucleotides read TGTGCCACCAGTGACAAGGGGTGGGTAGATACGCAGTATTTT. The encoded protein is CATSDKGWVDTQYF.

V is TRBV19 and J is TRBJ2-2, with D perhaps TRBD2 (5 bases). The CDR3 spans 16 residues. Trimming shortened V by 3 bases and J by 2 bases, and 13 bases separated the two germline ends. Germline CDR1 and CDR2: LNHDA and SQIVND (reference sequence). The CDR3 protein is CASSIWTSINTGELFF. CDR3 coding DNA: TGTGCCAGTAGTATTTGGACTTCTATAAACACCGGGGAGCTGTTTTTT.